This paragraph covers one TCR beta chain sequence. This entry is derived from a study of OX40 agonist ivuxolimab in advanced cancers. Germline CDR1 and CDR2: SGHDT and YYEEEE. V lost 4 bases, J lost 1 base, and 8 bases lay in between. CDR3 length: 13 residues. Generated by immunoSEQ multiplex PCR, the TCRdb table keeps only in-frame clones and is missing some. Of 40,000 to 45,000 clones listed, less than 85% are singletons. The TCR originated in an adult with an advanced solid tumor such as melanoma, head and neck, liver or kidney cancer. The rearrangement links TRBV5-6 to TRBJ2-5; D might be TRBD1 (5 bases). Sample: CD4+ or CD8+ T cells sorted from blood, taken in a trial of the OX40 agonist ivuxolimab. Here the CDR3 DNA reads TGTGCCAGCAGCAACAGGATCCAAGAGACCCAGTACTTC. Protein product: CASSNRIQETQYF.